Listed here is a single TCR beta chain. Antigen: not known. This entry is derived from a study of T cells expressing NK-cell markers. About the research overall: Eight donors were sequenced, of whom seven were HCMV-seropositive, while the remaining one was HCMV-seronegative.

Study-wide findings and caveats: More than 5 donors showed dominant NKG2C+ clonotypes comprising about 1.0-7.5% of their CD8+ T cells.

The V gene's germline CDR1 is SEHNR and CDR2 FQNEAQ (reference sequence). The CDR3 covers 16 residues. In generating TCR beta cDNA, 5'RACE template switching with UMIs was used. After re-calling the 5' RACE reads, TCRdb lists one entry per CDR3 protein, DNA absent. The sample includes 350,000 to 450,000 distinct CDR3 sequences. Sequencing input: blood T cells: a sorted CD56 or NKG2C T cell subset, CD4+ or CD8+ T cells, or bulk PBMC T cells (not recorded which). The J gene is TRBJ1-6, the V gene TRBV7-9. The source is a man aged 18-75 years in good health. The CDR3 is CASSLAGNSYNSPLHF.